This is a list of T cell receptor beta chains from one sample in a study of identical twins. TCRdb reprocessed the 5' RACE reads via MiXCR and lists one record per CDR3 protein. The table includes more than 1.5 million distinct CDR3 sequences, about 32% detected once. Sample: cord blood. Source of these receptors: a newborn girl in good health. The CDR3 runs from the conserved cysteine through the conserved F or W. D genes are given only for firm matches. Clone size is shown for a subset of rows, as once, few, many or a class of expanded clone.

D,V,size,J,CDR3,DNA
TRBD2,TRBV20-1,NA,TRBJ2-5,CSGGKASGETQYF,TGCAGTGGGGGGAAGGCTAGCGGGGAGACCCAGTACTTC
NA,TRBV7-2,NA,TRBJ2-4,CASSLAIERDIQYF,TGTGCCAGCAGCTTAGCAATTGAGAGGGACATTCAGTACTTC
NA,TRBV5-1,NA,TRBJ1-4,CASSERPIGNEKLFF,TGCGCCAGCAGCGAACGGCCGATCGGTAATGAAAAACTGTTTTTT
NA,TRBV25-1,few,TRBJ2-7,CASSPSYLYEQYF,TGTGCCAGCAGTCCCTCCTATCTCTACGAGCAGTACTTC
TRBD1,TRBV20-1,few,TRBJ2-5,CSARDRGRFETQYF,TGCAGTGCTAGGGACAGGGGGCGCTTTGAGACCCAGTACTTC
NA,TRBV6-2/TRBV6-3,NA,TRBJ2-1,CASSYGRVYRVSYEQFF,TGTGCCAGCAGTTACGGAAGAGTTTACAGGGTCTCCTACGAGCAGTTCTTC
NA,TRBV7-2,NA,TRBJ1-4,CASSLATGFGEKLFF,TGTGCCAGCAGCTTAGCGACGGGGTTCGGGGAAAAACTGTTTTTT
NA,TRBV20-1,NA,TRBJ2-1,CSARGRSRLASDEISSYNEQFF,TGCAGTGCTAGAGGCCGTAGCCGGTTGGCATCGGATGAAATTAGCTCCTACAATGAGCAGTTCTTC
NA,TRBV5-6,NA,TRBJ2-1,CASSSSGGLHEQFF,TGTGCCAGCAGCTCGTCGGGGGGCTTGCATGAGCAGTTCTTC
NA,TRBV3-1,NA,TRBJ2-5,CASSQGDVTQYF,TGTGCCAGCAGCCAAGGTGATGTGACCCAGTACTTC
NA,TRBV11-2,NA,TRBJ2-1,CASNLAQPNEQFF,TGTGCCAGCAACTTAGCACAGCCCAATGAGCAGTTCTTC
NA,TRBV3-1,NA,TRBJ2-2,CASSQGTSPGELFF,TGTGCCAGCAGCCAGGGAACTAGCCCCGGGGAGCTGTTTTTT
TRBD1,TRBV20-1,few,TRBJ1-2,CSARDHGGQGLVGYTF,TGCAGTGCTAGAGATCACGGGGGACAGGGATTGGTTGGCTACACCTTC
TRBD2,TRBV12-3/TRBV12-4,NA,TRBJ2-1,CASSFGGSPNEQFF,TGTGCCAGCAGTTTCGGCGGGAGTCCCAATGAGCAGTTCTTC
NA,TRBV10-3,NA,TRBJ1-1,CAISERTGMNTEPFF,TGTGCCATCAGTGAAAGGACGGGTATGAACACTGAACCTTTCTTT
NA,TRBV2,NA,TRBJ2-3,CASSPGTPYTDTQYF,TGTGCCAGCAGTCCCGGGACCCCATACACAGATACGCAGTATTTT
TRBD2,TRBV5-1,NA,TRBJ2-1,CASRPRTSESYNEQFF,TGCGCCAGCAGACCGAGGACTAGCGAGTCCTACAATGAGCAGTTCTTC
NA,TRBV10-1,few,TRBJ1-5,CASSRGPNQPQHF,TGCGCCAGCAGTAGAGGACCCAATCAGCCCCAGCATTTT
NA,TRBV4-2,few,TRBJ2-4,CASSQELSKNIQYF,TGTGCCAGCAGCCAAGAACTATCCAAAAACATTCAGTACTTC
TRBD2,TRBV20-1,NA,TRBJ2-7,CSARLAGGSPREQYF,TGCAGTGCTAGACTAGCGGGGGGGTCCCCTCGGGAGCAGTACTTC
TRBD1,TRBV30,few,TRBJ1-2,CAWSVPGGGGYTF,TGTGCCTGGAGTGTACCAGGGGGGGGTGGCTACACCTTC
TRBD1,TRBV10-3,few,TRBJ1-2,CAITIDRGGGYTF,TGTGCCATCACCATTGACAGGGGCGGGGGCTACACCTTC
TRBD1,TRBV27,few,TRBJ1-4,CASRPDRGRPDNEKLFF,TGTGCCAGCAGGCCCGACAGGGGGCGCCCCGATAATGAAAAACTGTTTTTT
NA,TRBV11-2,few,TRBJ2-7,CASSLVFTGRLYEQYF,TGTGCCAGCAGCTTAGTATTTACAGGGAGGCTCTACGAGCAGTACTTC
NA,TRBV5-4,few,TRBJ2-1,CASCMGSGARSHEQFF,TGTGCCAGCTGCATGGGATCGGGGGCCCGGAGCCATGAGCAGTTCTTC
NA,TRBV27,few,TRBJ2-1,CASSPRGFSSYNEQFF,TGTGCCAGCAGCCCCAGGGGTTTTAGCTCCTACAATGAGCAGTTCTTC
NA,TRBV5-1,once,TRBJ2-5,CASSPEGGGYHEQYF,TGCGCCAGCAGCCCGGAGGGGGGGGGTTACCATGAGCAGTACTTC